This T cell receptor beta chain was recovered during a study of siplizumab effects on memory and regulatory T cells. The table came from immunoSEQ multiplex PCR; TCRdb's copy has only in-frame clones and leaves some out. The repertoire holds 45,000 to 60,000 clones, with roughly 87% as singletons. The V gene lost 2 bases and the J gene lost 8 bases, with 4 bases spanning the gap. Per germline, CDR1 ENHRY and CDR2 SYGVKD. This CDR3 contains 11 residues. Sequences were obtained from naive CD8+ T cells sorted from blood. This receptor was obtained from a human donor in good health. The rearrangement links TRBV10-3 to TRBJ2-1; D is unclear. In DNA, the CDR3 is TGTGCCATCAGTGAGGGATATGAGCAGTTCTTC. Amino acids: CAISEGYEQFF.